Shown below are 15 T cell receptor beta chains from a single sample sequenced in a study of blood T cells in healthy people across ages. A second about 7 to 12 cycle PCR used barcoded and J-beta primers. TCRdb re-called the 5' RACE reads with MiXCR, one entry per CDR3 protein. The table lists around 1.7 million distinct CDR3 sequences, roughly 27% of them singletons. The sequenced sample consisted of blood. Receptors originate from a woman younger than 45 in good health.

The chain links TRBV6-2 or TRBV6-3 to TRBJ2-3; 13 nucleotides line up with TRBD2. The V gene's germline CDR1 is MNHEY and CDR2 SVGEGT. This CDR3 region has 18 residues. The V gene end was trimmed by 7 bases and the J gene end by 2 bases; junction bases not matched to a gene: 12. CDR3 sequence reads: CASTISTGLAGLTDTQYF. The CDR3 DNA reads TGTGCCAGCACTATTTCGACGGGACTAGCGGGACTCACAGATACGCAGTATTTT.

About this clonotype itself: One base away lies a much larger clone, so this may be a sequencing read error. The chain carries TRBV29-1 and TRBJ2-3; D possibly corresponds to TRBD1 (5 bases). This CDR3 is built from 13 residues. CDR1 and CDR2 (germline): SQVTM, ANQGSEA. V gave up 4 bases and J gave up 4 bases, with 12 bases separating them. CDR3 bases: TGCAGCGTTGCACAGGCCGCTTCAGATACGCAGTATTTT. This encodes CSVAQAASDTQYF.

This clonotype was picked up many times. This rearrangement joins TRBV15 to TRBJ2-1, with 12 bases aligning to TRBD2. Losses at the gene ends were 3 bases for V and 4 bases for J; bases not matched to a gene: 4. The CDR3 covers 16 residues. Germline CDR1 LNHNV, CDR2 YYDKDF (reference sequence). As DNA, the CDR3 is TGTGCCACCAGCAGGATGACTAGCGGGGGTTACAATGAGCAGTTCTTC. This codes for CATSRMTSGGYNEQFF.

This chain links TRBV4-1 with TRBJ2-1; TRBD2 agrees at 9 bases. V dropped 4 bases and J dropped 8; count of bases not matched to a gene: 12. Looked up from germline, CDR1 is MGHRA and CDR2 is YSYEKL. The CDR3 is made up of 16 amino acids. The CDR3 DNA follows: TGCGCCAGCAGCCTCATTTCAGGGACTAGCCTGGATGAGCAGTTCTTC. This sequence encodes CASSLISGTSLDEQFF.

This clonotype has more than one count but fewer than ten. V usage is TRBV29-1 and J usage is TRBJ1-1; 7 bases align to TRBD1. The V and J ends lost 5 bases and 6 bases, in that order; junction bases with no gene match: 9. The CDR3 sequence is 13 residues long. Germline assignment: CDR1 SQVTM and CDR2 ANQGSEA. CDR3 bases: TGCAGCGTTCACCCCAGGGGGGATCCTGAAGCTTTCTTT. Amino acids: CSVHPRGDPEAFF.

This clonotype came up a few times. This chain joins TRBV29-1 and TRBJ1-5; perhaps TRBD1 as D (6 bases). Germline lookup yields CDR1 SQVTM and CDR2 ANQGSEA. This CDR3 comprises 14 residues. Trimming left V 2 bases short and J 7 bases short, with 15 bases between. CDR3 bases: TGCAGCGTTGAAACGGAAGGGGGAGGCCAGCCCCAGCATTTT. As protein: CSVETEGGGQPQHF.

This clonotype has a handful of counts. This chain uses TRBV20-1 with TRBJ2-3; D gene unclear. The CDR3 is 12 residues long. V shed 3 bases and J shed 2 bases, with 6 bases lying between them. Germline-derived CDR1 and CDR2 are DFQATT and SNEGSKA (reference sequence). The CDR3 DNA sequence: TGCAGTGCTAGGCAAGACACAGATACGCAGTATTTT. It codes for CSARQDTDTQYF.

V is TRBV19 and J is TRBJ1-2, with D possibly being TRBD1 (5 bases). Germline-derived CDR1 and CDR2 are LNHDA and SQIVND (reference sequence). V gave up 4 bases and J gave up 8 bases, with 8 bases separating them. The CDR3 runs to 11 residues. The chain's CDR3 is CASSTWGGYTF. Written as DNA, the CDR3 is TGTGCCAGTAGTACGTGGGGCGGCTACACCTTC.

The chain combines TRBV5-1 with TRBJ2-1, with 11 bases that match TRBD2. The germline gives CDR1 SGHRS, CDR2 YFSETQ. The trim removed 4 bases at V and 8 bases at J, leaving 8 bases unmatched. This CDR3 is built from 15 residues. The CDR3 loop is CASSILAGGEDEQFF. The CDR3 region has the DNA TGCGCCAGCAGCATTCTAGCGGGAGGTGAAGATGAGCAGTTCTTC.

This chain connects TRBV6-1 to TRBJ2-4; TRBD1 matches 7 bases. The end of the DNA is better explained by TRBJ2-5, so the J call may be wrong. The length of the CDR3 is 13 residues. In germline, CDR1 is MNHNS, CDR2 SASEGT. CDR3 amino acids: CSFRGYLRETQYF. CDR3 in DNA: TGTTCCTTCAGGGGGTATCTCCGAGAGACCCAGTACTTC.

This clonotype was seen a few times. The chain carries TRBV20-1 and TRBJ2-7, with D perhaps matching TRBD2 (6 bases). CDR1 DFQATT and CDR2 SNEGSKA come from the germline V gene (reference sequence). The CDR3 runs 14 residues. V was cut by 5 bases and J by 2 bases, with 16 bases left in between. The chain's CDR3 is CSAPIWRDPYEQYF. CDR3 coding DNA: TGCAGTGCTCCCATTTGGAGGGATCCCTACGAGCAGTACTTC.

This clonotype was seen a handful of times. The chain uses TRBV9 and TRBJ2-3, with TRBD2 matching over 10 bases. Germline V gene lookup returns CDR1 SGDLS and CDR2 YYNGEE. The CDR3 has 16 residues. V shed 1 base, J shed 3 bases, and the junction held 5 bases outside the gene matches. The CDR3 nucleotides read TGTGCCAGCAGCGTATATGGGACTAGCGTGACAGATACGCAGTATTTT. Its translation: CASSVYGTSVTDTQYF.

This clonotype occurred a few times. The genes are TRBV7-9 and TRBJ1-4, with 7 positions matching TRBD1. Germline CDR1 and CDR2: SEHNR and FQNEAQ (reference sequence). V shed 7 bases and J 0 bases; nucleotides not matched to a gene: 5. The CDR3 extends over 15 amino acids. The CDR3 protein is CASIPTGATNEKLFF. CDR3 in DNA: TGTGCCAGCATCCCCACAGGGGCAACTAATGAAAAACTGTTTTTT. The full variable domain, its missing parts supplied by reference TRBV7-9 and TRBJ1-4, is DTGVSQNPRHKITKRGQNVTFRCDPISEHNRLYWYRQTLGQGPEFLTYFQNEAQLEKSRLLSDRFSAERPKGSFSTLEIQRTEQGDSAMYLCASIPTGATNEKLFFGSGTQLSVL.

V and J are TRBV20-1 and TRBJ2-3; unclear D gene. V lost 5 bases and J lost 3, with 6 bases in between. The CDR3 spans 11 residues. Per the germline V gene, CDR1 is DFQATT and CDR2 is SNEGSKA (reference sequence). DNA of the CDR3: TGCAGTGCTTACCCTACAGATACGCAGTATTTT. Translation: CSAYPTDTQYF.

This clonotype was observed a single time. The junction does not match germline at one end; this may be a read error. The chain couples TRBV3-1 to TRBJ1-4; 7 bases line up with TRBD1. This CDR3 comprises 15 residues. Germline CDR1 is LGHDT and CDR2 is YNNKEL (reference sequence). The CDR3 sequence: CASSQFLTGDEKRFF. In DNA, the CDR3 is TGTGCCAGCAGCCAGTTCCTCACAGGGGATGAAAAACGGTTTTTT.